Presented here are 12 T cell receptor beta chains from one specimen sequenced in a study of cytomegalovirus exposure and HLA in healthy donors. Primers: 60 Vbeta forward and 13 Jbeta reverse. The assay was immunoSEQ multiplex PCR, and TCRdb's table has in-frame clones only and misses some. The sample lists some 150,000 clones; almost 80% were seen once. Sequencing input: PBMCs. These receptors were taken from a man aged 40-49 years in good health and CMV-seropositive.

V and J are TRBV30 and TRBJ1-1; possible D gene TRBD1, 5 bases. The CDR3 has 11 residues. Trimming took 3 bases from V and 6 from J, leaving 8 bases between them. Germline CDR1 GTSNPN, CDR2 SVGIG (reference sequence). For the CDR3, the DNA is TGTGCCTGGAGCCCAGGGCCTGAAGCTTTCTTT. It yields the protein CAWSPGPEAFF.

Here the CDR3 DNA reads TGTGCCAGCAGCTTAGGGCTGCGGGTTGAGCAGTTCTTC. Its protein product is CASSLGLRVEQFF. This sequence joins TRBV7-2 and TRBJ2-1; D possibly corresponds to TRBD2 (5 bases). V lost 1 base and J 9 bases, leaving 10 bases between the germline ends. The CDR3 sequence is 13 residues long. Germline V gives CDR1 SGHTA, CDR2 FQGNSA.

This sequence joins TRBV28 and TRBJ2-7; TRBD2 aligns across 8 bases. Trimming took 3 bases from V and 5 from J; bases not matched to a gene: 3. CDR3 length: 13 amino acids. Germline CDR1 MDHEN, CDR2 SYDVKM. The CDR3 reads CASSFGREDEQYF. The CDR3 DNA follows: TGTGCCAGCAGTTTCGGGAGGGAAGACGAGCAGTACTTC. Supplemented by reference TRBV28 and TRBJ2-7, the full variable domain reads DVKVTQSSRYLVKRTGEKVFLECVQDMDHENMFWYRQDPGLGLRLIYFSYDVKMKEKGDIPEGYSVSREKKERFSLILESASTNQTSMYLCASSFGREDEQYFGPGTRLTVT.

The V gene is TRBV12-5, the J gene TRBJ1-2, with D maybe TRBD1 (5 bases). This CDR3 contains 14 residues. The ends were cut back, 7 bases at V and 4 bases at J, with 16 bases in the middle. Germline V gene lookup returns CDR1 LGHNT and CDR2 FRNRAP. In DNA, the CDR3 is TGTGCTAGTGCCCCCGGGGGTAATAGCTATGGCTACACCTTC. Translation gives CASAPGGNSYGYTF.

The genes are TRBV28 and TRBJ2-7; 10 positions match TRBD1. Germline V lookup: CDR1 MDHEN, CDR2 SYDVKM. The ends lost 5 bases at V and 0 bases at J; junction bases unmatched: 1. The CDR3 is made up of 14 amino acids. CDR3 region: CASSGTGASYEQYF. The CDR3, as DNA: TGTGCCAGCAGTGGGACAGGGGCCTCCTACGAGCAGTACTTC.

The table lists this clone with a few counts. CDR3 sequence: CASSLETSYNEQFF. Here the CDR3 DNA reads TGTGCCAGCAGCTTGGAGACTAGTTACAATGAGCAGTTCTTC. The chain carries TRBV7-2 and TRBJ2-1; possible D gene TRBD2, 6 bases. From germline, CDR1 is SGHTA and CDR2 FQGNSA. This CDR3 spans 14 amino acids. Between the trimmed V and J ends, which lost 3 bases and 4 bases, there was a span of 10 bases.

CDR3 nucleotide sequence: TGTGCCAGCAGCGCCTCGGGACTAGCGGGAGTTTTGGATGAGCAGTTCTTC. As protein: CASSASGLAGVLDEQFF. This sequence joins TRBV7-3 and TRBJ2-1; 14 bases agree with TRBD2. With V trimmed by 5 bases and J by 8 bases, 11 bases remained unmatched. The CDR3 length is 17 residues. Per the germline V gene, CDR1 is SGHTA and CDR2 is FQGTGA.

DNA for the CDR3: TGTGCCACCAGCAGAGATAAAGGCGGGAGAAAGGTGGAGACCCAGTACTTC. Translating gives CATSRDKGGRKVETQYF. The gene calls are TRBV15 and TRBJ2-5; 7 nucleotides line up with TRBD2. Germline CDR1 reads LNHNV; CDR2 reads YYDKDF (reference sequence). The CDR3 sequence is 17 residues long. J was trimmed by 5 bases and V by 0 bases; bases with no gene match: 12.

CDR3 nucleotides: TGTGCCAGCGCGGAAACCCGGGGGGCGGTCAATGAGCAGTTCTTC. Its translation: CASAETRGAVNEQFF. The gene calls are TRBV28 and TRBJ2-1; D is possibly TRBD2 (7 bases). CDR3 length equals 15 residues. Germline CDR1 and CDR2: MDHEN and SYDVKM. Trimming took 8 bases from V and 6 from J, leaving 20 bases between them.

The rearrangement joins TRBV6-4 to TRBJ2-1, with unresolved D. The CDR3 runs 15 residues. Germline V gene lookup returns CDR1 MRHNA and CDR2 SNTAGT. V was cut by 5 bases and J by 3 bases, with 14 bases left in between. The CDR3 here is CASSLERSGYNEQFF. In nucleotides, the CDR3 is TGTGCCAGCAGTTTAGAACGGAGTGGCTACAATGAGCAGTTCTTC.

The V and J genes are TRBV2 and TRBJ1-1; D is uncertain. The CDR3 is made up of 15 amino acids. CDR1 is SNHLY and CDR2 is FYNNEI in the germline V gene. V was shortened by 6 bases and J by 0 bases, with 14 bases between the two germline ends. In DNA form, the CDR3 reads TGTGCCAGCAGGCCCAGAGGAGGCATGAACACTGAAGCTTTCTTT. This encodes CASRPRGGMNTEAFF.

The chain carries TRBV6-6 and TRBJ2-7; no firm D call. This CDR3 comprises 14 residues. CDR1 and CDR2 (germline): MNHNY, SVGAGI (reference sequence). The V end lost 6 bases, the J end lost 1 base, and 13 bases lay between the germline ends. CDR3: CASSALSESYEQYF. The CDR3, as DNA: TGTGCCAGCAGCGCCCTTTCTGAGTCCTACGAGCAGTACTTC.